This TCR beta chain was identified during a study of Ad26.COV2.S vaccination and SARS-CoV-2 variants. Sequencing used immunoSEQ multiplex PCR; TCRdb keeps in-frame clones, though not all of them. The table shows 350,000 to 400,000 clones, with about 88% occurring only once. This clone has only a few counts. Noted treatment: approximately 18 received Ad26.COV2.S at low or high dose, single or two shots; 5 received placebo; per-sample allocation not given. Samples analyzed were those drawn on day 63 after the first vaccine or placebo injection. Trimming left V 0 bases short and J 2 bases short, with 13 bases between. CDR1 and CDR2 (germline): LNHNV, YYDKDF (reference sequence). This CDR3 has 16 residues.

The chain links TRBV15 to TRBJ1-2, with D unresolved. This clonotype was obtained from a person between 18 and 59 years old who received the Ad26.COV2.S COVID-19 vaccine or a placebo. The sequences come from peripheral blood, collected in a trial of Ad26.COV2.S vaccine versus placebo. Here the CDR3 DNA reads TGTGCCACCAGCAGAGACCGTAAACAGCCGAACTATGGCTACACCTTC. Translating it yields CATSRDRKQPNYGYTF.